A selection of T cell receptor beta chains follows, all from one sample in a study of blood T cell repertoires in COVID-19. Produced via immunoSEQ multiplex PCR; TCRdb's table is partial and in-frame only. The repertoire holds 300,000 to 350,000 clones, with 83% as singletons. Sequenced input: peripheral blood. The receptors stem from a man aged 25 to 45 with active or convalescent COVID-19. CDR3s include the opening cysteine and the closing phenylalanine or tryptophan. The D gene is left open where the match is weak. Rows give clone size only sometimes, using once, few, many, or a class for an expanded clone.

v_gene	d_gene	j_gene	abundance	CDR3nt	CDR3aa
TRBV19	NA	TRBJ2-1	NA	TGTGCCAGTAGTATTGAGGGAAATGAGCAGTTCTTC	CASSIEGNEQFF
TRBV4-1	NA	TRBJ2-7	NA	TGCGCCAGCAGCCAAGATAGGGGCGGTCCCTTCAACGAGCAGTACTTC	CASSQDRGGPFNEQYF
TRBV6-4	NA	TRBJ2-3	NA	TGTGCCAGCAGTGACTCGGTCGATACTTCAGATACGCAGTATTTT	CASSDSVDTSDTQYF
TRBV7-2	NA	TRBJ2-7	NA	TGTGCCAGCAGCCCTCATGGAGGCAGCTCCTACGAGCAGTACTTC	CASSPHGGSSYEQYF
TRBV25-1	TRBD2	TRBJ2-3	once	TGTGCCAGCAGCTTAGCGGGAAGGTCAGATACGCAGTATTTT	CASSLAGRSDTQYF
TRBV7-2	NA	TRBJ1-2	once	TGTGCCAGCAGCTTACCCGGAGGGAGCGGAGAATATGGCTACACCTTC	CASSLPGGSGEYGYTF
TRBV19	NA	TRBJ1-2	NA	TGTGCCAGTAGTATAGCGGGGGGGCAGTTCTATGGCTACACCTTC	CASSIAGGQFYGYTF
TRBV7-2	NA	TRBJ1-2	NA	TGTGCCAGCAGCCGGGGGGCCTACGGGAGCTATGGCTACACCTTC	CASSRGAYGSYGYTF
TRBV9	NA	TRBJ2-7	NA	TGTGCCAGCAGCCCACAGGGTCACTCCTACGAGCAGTACTTC	CASSPQGHSYEQYF
TRBV11-1	NA	TRBJ1-1	once	TGTGCCAGCAGCCCTCGGGTTTGGACTGAAGCTTTCTTT	CASSPRVWTEAFF
TRBV15	TRBD1	TRBJ1-2	once	TGTGCCACCAGCAGGAGGGGACAGGGGACTTATGGCTACACCTTC	CATSRRGQGTYGYTF
TRBV5-1	TRBD2	TRBJ2-7	NA	TGCGCCAGCAGCTACGGGACTAGCGGGGGCCTCGAGCAGTACTTC	CASSYGTSGGLEQYF
TRBV5-1	TRBD1	TRBJ1-4	NA	TGCGCCAGCCGAACAGGGGGGACTAATGAAAAACTGTTTTTT	CASRTGGTNEKLFF
TRBV11-2	NA	TRBJ2-3	NA	TGTGCCAGCAGCTTAGAAACAGTGACAGATACGCAGTATTTT	CASSLETVTDTQYF
TRBV4-1	NA	TRBJ1-5	NA	TGCGCCAGCAGCCAAGTATCAGGGTATTACGGGTTTGGAGATCGGGATCAGCCCCAGCATTTT	CASSQVSGYYGFGDRDQPQHF
TRBV18	NA	TRBJ1-1	NA	TGTGCCAGCTCACTAGGACAGCTGAACACTGAAGCTTTCTTT	CASSLGQLNTEAFF
TRBV24-1	NA	TRBJ1-2	NA	TGTGCCACCAGTGATTTCTTAGATGGCTACACCTTC	CATSDFLDGYTF
TRBV27	NA	TRBJ1-2	NA	TGTGCCAGCAGCTCACAGGGTTTCTATGGCTACACCTTC	CASSSQGFYGYTF
TRBV30	NA	TRBJ1-6	NA	TGTGCCTGGAGTGTATGGGGCAGGGTTACCTCACCCCTCCACTTT	CAWSVWGRVTSPLHF
TRBV19	TRBD2	TRBJ2-1	NA	TGTGCCAGTACCTCCCCAGCGGGAACAAGCCGGCGCCGTGAGCAGTTCTTC	CASTSPAGTSRRREQFF
TRBV28	TRBD1	TRBJ2-7	NA	TGTGCCAGCAGTTTAAGGTTCGGGACAGTGAACAAAGTTAAAACCTACGAGCAGTACTTC	CASSLRFGTVNKVKTYEQYF
TRBV5-1	NA	TRBJ2-7	NA	TGCGCCAGCAGCTTGGGATCACCGGGACATAAAACCTACGAGCAGTACTTC	CASSLGSPGHKTYEQYF
TRBV5-1	TRBD2	TRBJ2-5	NA	TGCGCCAGCAGCCGACGGGGGGATGAAGAGACCCAGTACTTC	CASSRRGDEETQYF
TRBV28	TRBD2	TRBJ2-1	NA	TGTGCCAGCAGTTTATATCAGCGGGGTGAGCAGTTCTTC	CASSLYQRGEQFF
TRBV6-5	TRBD1	TRBJ1-2	NA	TGTGCCAGCAGTAGTGGCAGGGGGCCCTATGGCTACACCTTC	CASSSGRGPYGYTF
TRBV5-1	NA	TRBJ2-5	NA	TGCGCCAGCAGCAAAGGACACCTCGGGGAGACCCAGTACTTC	CASSKGHLGETQYF
TRBV7-2	NA	TRBJ1-5	NA	TGTGCCAGCAGCTTAGGGGGAGGGGCACTAAATCAGCCCCAGCATTTT	CASSLGGGALNQPQHF
TRBV9	TRBD2	TRBJ2-7	NA	TGTGCCAGCAGCGTAGGTCTAGCGGCGGGTTACGAGCAGTACTTC	CASSVGLAAGYEQYF